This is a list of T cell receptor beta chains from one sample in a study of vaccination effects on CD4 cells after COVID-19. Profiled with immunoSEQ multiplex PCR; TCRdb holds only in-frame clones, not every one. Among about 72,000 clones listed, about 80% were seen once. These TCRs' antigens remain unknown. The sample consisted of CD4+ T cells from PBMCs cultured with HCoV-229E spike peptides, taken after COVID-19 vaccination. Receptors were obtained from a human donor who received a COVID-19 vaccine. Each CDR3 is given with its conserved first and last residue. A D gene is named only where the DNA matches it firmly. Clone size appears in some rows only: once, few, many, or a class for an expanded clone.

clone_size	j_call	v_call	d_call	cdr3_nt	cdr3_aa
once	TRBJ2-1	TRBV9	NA	TGTGCCAGCAGCGTAGCCCCGGGGATCCCCAATGAGCAGTTCTTC	CASSVAPGIPNEQFF
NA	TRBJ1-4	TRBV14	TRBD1	TGTGCCAGCAGCCAAGGAGGCAGGGGGGGAGAAAAACTGTTTTTT	CASSQGGRGGEKLFF
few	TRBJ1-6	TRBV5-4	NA	TGTGCCAGCAGCTTGGCCGGGGACGGCTCACCCCTCCACTTT	CASSLAGDGSPLHF
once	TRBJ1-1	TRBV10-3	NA	TGTGCCATCAGATGGGGGAACACTGAAGCTTTCTTT	CAIRWGNTEAFF
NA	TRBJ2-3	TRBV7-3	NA	TGTGCCAGCAGCCCTGGACTCGGCACAGATACGCAGTATTTT	CASSPGLGTDTQYF
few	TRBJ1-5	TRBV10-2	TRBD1	TGCGCCAGCAGTGAGCCGGGACAGGGGGCAGGTCAGCCCCAGCATTTT	CASSEPGQGAGQPQHF
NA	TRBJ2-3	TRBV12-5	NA	TGTGCTAGTGTCCCCCTCGGGGCAGATACGCAGTATTTT	CASVPLGADTQYF
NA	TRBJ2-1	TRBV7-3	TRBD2	TGTGCCAGCAGCCCGCCCGGGACTAGCGAGTACAATGAGCAGTTCTTC	CASSPPGTSEYNEQFF
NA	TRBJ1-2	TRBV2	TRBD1	TGTGCCAGCAGACAACAGGGGGCTGGTGGCTACACCTTC	CASRQQGAGGYTF
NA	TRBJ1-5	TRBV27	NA	TGTGCCAGCAGTTTATCCAGGGTACAGCCCCAGCATTTT	CASSLSRVQPQHF
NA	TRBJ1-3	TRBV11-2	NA	TGTGCCAGCAGCTACGGACCTGGAAACACCATATATTTT	CASSYGPGNTIYF
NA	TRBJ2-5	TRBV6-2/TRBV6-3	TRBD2	TGTGCCAGCAGTTCAGCGGGGGTGATCGAGACCCAGTACTTC	CASSSAGVIETQYF
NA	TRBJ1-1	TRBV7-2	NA	TGTGCCAGCAGCTTAGTCCTGCTGCAGAACACTGAAGCTTTCTTT	CASSLVLLQNTEAFF
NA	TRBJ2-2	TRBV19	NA	TGTGCCAGTAGTATACAGGGAAGCGGGGAGCTGTTTTTT	CASSIQGSGELFF
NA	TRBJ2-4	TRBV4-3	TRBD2	TGCGCCAGCAGCCAAGGCCCTAGCGGGGGGGCCGATAGCATTCAGTACTTC	CASSQGPSGGADSIQYF
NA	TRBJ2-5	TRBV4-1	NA	TGCGCCAGCAGCCAAAGTGCGGGGACGGTGGAGACCCAGTACTTC	CASSQSAGTVETQYF
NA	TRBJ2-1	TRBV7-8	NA	TGTGCCAGCAGCTTAGCCCTCACGGTACCTTACAATGAGCAGTTCTTC	CASSLALTVPYNEQFF
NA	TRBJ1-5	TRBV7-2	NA	TGTGCCAGCAGCTTACAGCCGGATCATCAGCCCCAGCATTTT	CASSLQPDHQPQHF
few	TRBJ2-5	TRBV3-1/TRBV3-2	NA	TGTGCCAGCAGCCAAGAGTGGGGCCTAGAACGAGAGACCCAGTACTTC	CASSQEWGLERETQYF
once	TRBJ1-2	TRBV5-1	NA	TGCGCCAGCAGCTTGGGACACGGTGTTAACTATGGCTACACCTTC	CASSLGHGVNYGYTF
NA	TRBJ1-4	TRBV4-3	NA	TGCGCCAGCAGCCAAGATATGGGGACCCGGCGGAAACTGTTTTTT	CASSQDMGTRRKLFF
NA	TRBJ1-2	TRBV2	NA	TGTGCCAGCAGTGTCAGGCACTCCTATGGCTACACCTTC	CASSVRHSYGYTF
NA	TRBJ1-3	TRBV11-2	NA	TGTGCCAGCAGCTTCGTGCGGGGGGGAAACACCATATATTTT	CASSFVRGGNTIYF
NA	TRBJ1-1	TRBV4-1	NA	TGCGCCAGCAGCCAAGGGGAAGGCTTCGAAGCTTTCTTT	CASSQGEGFEAFF
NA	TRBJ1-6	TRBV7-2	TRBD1	TGTGCCAGCAGCTTACCCGGGACAGGGCTCGATTCACCCCTCCACTTT	CASSLPGTGLDSPLHF
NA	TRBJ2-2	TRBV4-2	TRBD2	TGTGCCAGCAGCCAAGAATCCGGGGGGGGCACCGGGGAGCTGTTTTTT	CASSQESGGGTGELFF